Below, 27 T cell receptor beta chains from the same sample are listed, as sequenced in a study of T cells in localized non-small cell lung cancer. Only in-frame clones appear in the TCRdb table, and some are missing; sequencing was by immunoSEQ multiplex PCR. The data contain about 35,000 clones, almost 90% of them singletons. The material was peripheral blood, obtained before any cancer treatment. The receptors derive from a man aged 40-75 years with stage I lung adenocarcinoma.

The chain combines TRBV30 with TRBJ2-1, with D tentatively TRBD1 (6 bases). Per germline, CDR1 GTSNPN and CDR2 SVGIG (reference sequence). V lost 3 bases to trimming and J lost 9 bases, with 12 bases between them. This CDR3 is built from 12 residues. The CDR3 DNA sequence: TGTGCCTGGAGCCCTGGGGGCCCTGAGCAGTTCTTC. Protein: CAWSPGGPEQFF.

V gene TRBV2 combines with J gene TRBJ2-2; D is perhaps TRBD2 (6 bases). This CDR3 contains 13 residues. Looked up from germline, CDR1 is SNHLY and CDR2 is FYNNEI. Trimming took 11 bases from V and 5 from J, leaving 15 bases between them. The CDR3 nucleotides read TGTGCCGGCCGGGGGAGCTCTACCGGGGAGCTGTTTTTT. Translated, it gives CAGRGSSTGELFF.

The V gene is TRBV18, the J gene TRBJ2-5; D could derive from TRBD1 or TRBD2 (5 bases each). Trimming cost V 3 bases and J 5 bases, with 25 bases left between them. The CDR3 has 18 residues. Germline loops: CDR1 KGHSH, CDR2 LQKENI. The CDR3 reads CASSPYPQGPVGWETQYF. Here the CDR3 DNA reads TGTGCCAGCTCACCTTATCCTCAGGGACCCGTAGGATGGGAGACCCAGTACTTC.

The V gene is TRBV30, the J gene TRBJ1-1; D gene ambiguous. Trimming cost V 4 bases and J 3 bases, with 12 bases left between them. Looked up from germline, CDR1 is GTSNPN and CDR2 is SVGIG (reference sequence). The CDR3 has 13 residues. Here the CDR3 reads CAWTKEFYTEAFF. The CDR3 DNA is TGTGCCTGGACTAAAGAGTTTTACACTGAAGCTTTCTTT.

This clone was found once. CDR3 DNA sequence: TGTGCCAGCAGTTTCGGACAGGGGACTAATTCACCCCTCCACTTT. This codes for CASSFGQGTNSPLHF. The genes are TRBV6-5 and TRBJ1-6; TRBD1 aligns across 9 bases. The CDR3 is 15 residues long. Trimming removed 4 bases from V and 6 bases from J; junction bases left unmatched: 4. Germline loops: CDR1 MNHEY, CDR2 SVGAGI.

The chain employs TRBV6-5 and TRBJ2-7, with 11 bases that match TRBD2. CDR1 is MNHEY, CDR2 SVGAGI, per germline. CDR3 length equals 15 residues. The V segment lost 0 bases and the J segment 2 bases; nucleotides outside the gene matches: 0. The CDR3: CASSYSSGGAYEQYF. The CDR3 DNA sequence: TGTGCCAGCAGTTACTCTAGCGGGGGGGCCTACGAGCAGTACTTC.

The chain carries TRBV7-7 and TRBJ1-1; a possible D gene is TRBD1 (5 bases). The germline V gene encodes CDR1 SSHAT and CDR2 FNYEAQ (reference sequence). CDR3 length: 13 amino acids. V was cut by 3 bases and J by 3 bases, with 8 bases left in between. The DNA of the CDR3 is TGTGCCAGCAGCTTGGGGACGGACACTGAAGCTTTCTTT. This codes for CASSLGTDTEAFF.

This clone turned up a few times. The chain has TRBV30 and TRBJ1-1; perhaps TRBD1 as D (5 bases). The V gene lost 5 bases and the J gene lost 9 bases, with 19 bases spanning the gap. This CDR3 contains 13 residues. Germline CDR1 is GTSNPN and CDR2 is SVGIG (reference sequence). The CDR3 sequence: CAWGEIPGPQAFF. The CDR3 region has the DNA TGTGCCTGGGGAGAGATCCCGGGACCCCAAGCTTTCTTT.

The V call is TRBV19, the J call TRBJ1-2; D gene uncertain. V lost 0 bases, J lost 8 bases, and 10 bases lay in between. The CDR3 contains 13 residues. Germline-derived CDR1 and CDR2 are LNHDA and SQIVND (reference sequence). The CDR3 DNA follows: TGTGCCAGTAGTATAGAGAAGCGAGGAGGCTACACCTTC. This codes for CASSIEKRGGYTF.

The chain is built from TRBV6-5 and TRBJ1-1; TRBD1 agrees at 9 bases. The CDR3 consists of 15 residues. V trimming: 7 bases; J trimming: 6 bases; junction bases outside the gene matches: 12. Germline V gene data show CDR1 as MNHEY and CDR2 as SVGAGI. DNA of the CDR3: TGTGCCAGCATCCCCGCGGGACAGGGATTCTCTGAAGCTTTCTTT. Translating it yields CASIPAGQGFSEAFF.

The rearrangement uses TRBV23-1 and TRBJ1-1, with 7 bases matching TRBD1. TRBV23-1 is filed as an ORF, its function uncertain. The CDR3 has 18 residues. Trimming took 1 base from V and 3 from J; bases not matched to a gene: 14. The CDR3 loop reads CASSQLRGGGYADTEAFF. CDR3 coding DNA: TGCGCCAGCAGTCAATTGAGAGGGGGCGGATACGCGGACACTGAAGCTTTCTTT.

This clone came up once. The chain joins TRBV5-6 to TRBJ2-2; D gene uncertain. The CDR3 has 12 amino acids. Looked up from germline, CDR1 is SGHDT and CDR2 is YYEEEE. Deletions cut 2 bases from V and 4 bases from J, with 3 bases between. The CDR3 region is CASSLSTGELFF. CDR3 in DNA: TGTGCCAGCAGCTTAAGCACCGGGGAGCTGTTTTTT.

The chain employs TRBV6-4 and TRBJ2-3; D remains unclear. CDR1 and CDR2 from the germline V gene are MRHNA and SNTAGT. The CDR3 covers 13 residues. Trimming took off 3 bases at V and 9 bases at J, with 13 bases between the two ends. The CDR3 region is CASSEDPMDTQYF. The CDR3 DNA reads TGTGCCAGCAGTGAGGACCCAATGGACACGCAGTATTTT.

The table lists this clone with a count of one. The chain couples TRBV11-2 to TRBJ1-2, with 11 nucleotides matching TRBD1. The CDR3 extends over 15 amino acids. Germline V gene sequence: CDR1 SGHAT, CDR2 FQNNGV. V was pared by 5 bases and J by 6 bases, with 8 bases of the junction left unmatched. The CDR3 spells CASSVGQGALDGYTF. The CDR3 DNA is TGTGCCAGCAGCGTAGGACAGGGGGCGTTAGATGGCTACACCTTC.

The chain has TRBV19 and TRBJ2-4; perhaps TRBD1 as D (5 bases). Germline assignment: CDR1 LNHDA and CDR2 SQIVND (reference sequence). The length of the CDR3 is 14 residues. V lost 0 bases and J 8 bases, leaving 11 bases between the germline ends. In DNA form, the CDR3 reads TGTGCCAGTAGTATAGAGCAGGGCCGGGACATTCAGTACTTC. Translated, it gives CASSIEQGRDIQYF.

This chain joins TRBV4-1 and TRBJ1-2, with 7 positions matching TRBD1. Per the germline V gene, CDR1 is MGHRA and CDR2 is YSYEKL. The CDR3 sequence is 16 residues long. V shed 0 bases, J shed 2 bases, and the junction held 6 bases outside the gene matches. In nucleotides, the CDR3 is TGCGCCAGCAGCCAAGAAAATAACAGGGGCAACTATGGCTACACCTTC. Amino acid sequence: CASSQENNRGNYGYTF.

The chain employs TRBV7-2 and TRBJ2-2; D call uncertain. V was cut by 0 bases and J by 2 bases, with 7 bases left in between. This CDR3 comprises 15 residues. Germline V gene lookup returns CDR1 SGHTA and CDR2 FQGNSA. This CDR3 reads CASSLALGNTGELFF. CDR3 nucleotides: TGTGCCAGCAGCTTAGCGCTCGGAAACACCGGGGAGCTGTTTTTT. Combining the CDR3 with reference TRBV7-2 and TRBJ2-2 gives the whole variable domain GAGVSQSPSNKVTEKGKDVELRCDPISGHTALYWYRQSLGQGLEFLIYFQGNSAPDKSGLPSDRFSAERTGGSVSTLTIQRTQQEDSAVYLCASSLALGNTGELFFGEGSRLTVL.

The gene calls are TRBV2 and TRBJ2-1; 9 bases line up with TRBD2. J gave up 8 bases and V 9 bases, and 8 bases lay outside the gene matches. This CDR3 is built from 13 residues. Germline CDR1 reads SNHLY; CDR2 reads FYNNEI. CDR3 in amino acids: CASRGLAWDEQFF. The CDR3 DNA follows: TGTGCCAGTAGGGGACTAGCTTGGGATGAGCAGTTCTTC.

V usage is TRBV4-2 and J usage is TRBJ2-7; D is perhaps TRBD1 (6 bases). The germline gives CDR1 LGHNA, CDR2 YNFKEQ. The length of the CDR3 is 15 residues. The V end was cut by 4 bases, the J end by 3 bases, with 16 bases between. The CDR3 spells CASSPGLGQLYEQYF. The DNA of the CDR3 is TGTGCCAGCAGCCCAGGGCTCGGACAGCTCTACGAGCAGTACTTC.

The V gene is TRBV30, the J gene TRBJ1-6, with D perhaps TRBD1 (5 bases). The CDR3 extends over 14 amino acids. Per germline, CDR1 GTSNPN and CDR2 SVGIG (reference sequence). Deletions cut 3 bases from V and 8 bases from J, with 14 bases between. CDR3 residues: CAWRGDRGYSPLHF. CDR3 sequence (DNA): TGTGCCTGGAGGGGAGACAGAGGTTATTCACCCCTCCACTTT.

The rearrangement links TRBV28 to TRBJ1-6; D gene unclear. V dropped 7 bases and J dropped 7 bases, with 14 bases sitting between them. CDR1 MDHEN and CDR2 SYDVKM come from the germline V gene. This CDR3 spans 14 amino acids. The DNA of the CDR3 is TGTGCCAGCACCACCGTGGTAGGCAATTCACCCCTCCACTTT. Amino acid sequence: CASTTVVGNSPLHF. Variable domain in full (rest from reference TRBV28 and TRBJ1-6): DVKVTQSSRYLVKRTGEKVFLECVQDMDHENMFWYRQDPGLGLRLIYFSYDVKMKEKGDIPEGYSVSREKKERFSLILESASTNQTSMYLCASTTVVGNSPLHFGNGTRLTVT.

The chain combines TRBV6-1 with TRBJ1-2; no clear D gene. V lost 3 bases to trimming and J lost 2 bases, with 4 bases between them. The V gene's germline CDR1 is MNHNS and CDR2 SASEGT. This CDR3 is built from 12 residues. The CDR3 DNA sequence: TGTGCCAGCAGTGACCAGAACTATGGCTACACCTTC. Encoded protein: CASSDQNYGYTF.

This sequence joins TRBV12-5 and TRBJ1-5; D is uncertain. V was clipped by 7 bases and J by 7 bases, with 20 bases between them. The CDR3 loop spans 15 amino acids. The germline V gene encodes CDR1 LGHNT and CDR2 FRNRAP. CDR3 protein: CASVQSTALSQPQHF. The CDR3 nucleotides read TGTGCTAGTGTCCAATCGACGGCCCTCAGCCAGCCCCAGCATTTT.

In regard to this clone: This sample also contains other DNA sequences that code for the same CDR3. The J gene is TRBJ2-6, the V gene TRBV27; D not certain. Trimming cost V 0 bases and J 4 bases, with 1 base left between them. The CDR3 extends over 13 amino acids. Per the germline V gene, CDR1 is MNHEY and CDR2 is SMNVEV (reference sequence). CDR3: CASSLSGANVLTF. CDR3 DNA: TGTGCCAGCAGTTTATCCGGGGCCAACGTCCTGACTTTC.

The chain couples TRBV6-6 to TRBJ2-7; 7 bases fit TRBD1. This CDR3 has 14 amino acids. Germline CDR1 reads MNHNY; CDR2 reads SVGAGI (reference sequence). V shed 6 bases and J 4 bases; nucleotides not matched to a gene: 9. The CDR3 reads CASSRGQPPYEQYF. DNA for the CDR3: TGTGCCAGCAGCCGGGGACAGCCGCCTTACGAGCAGTACTTC.

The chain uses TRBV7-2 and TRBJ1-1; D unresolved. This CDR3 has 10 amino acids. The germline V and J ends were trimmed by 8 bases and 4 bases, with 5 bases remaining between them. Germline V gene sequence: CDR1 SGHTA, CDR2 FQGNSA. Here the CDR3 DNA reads TGTGCCAGCGGGGTCACTGAAGCTTTCTTT. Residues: CASGVTEAFF.

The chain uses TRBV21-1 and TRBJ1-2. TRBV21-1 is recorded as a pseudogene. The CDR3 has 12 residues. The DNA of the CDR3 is TGTGCCAGCAGCAGAGAAGGCGACGGCTACACCTTC. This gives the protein CASSREGDGYTF.